These 14 T cell receptor beta chains share one sample of origin, sequenced in a study of shared clonotypes between healthy human individuals. The method was immunoSEQ multiplex PCR; TCRdb's version includes in-frame clones alone and lacks a portion of them. The sample gives 2 million to 2.5 million clones, almost 96% of which show up once; 0.1% to 0.15% is in the top ten. Sequenced: naive CD4+ T cells sorted from blood. Subset specified: CD45RA+ positively selected. Source of these receptors: a man aged 18 to 29 in good health.

Comments on this clone: Additional DNA sequences in this sample encode the identical CDR3. V gene TRBV5-1 combines with J gene TRBJ1-1; D perhaps matches TRBD1 (5 bases). V dropped 3 bases and J dropped 1 base, with 10 bases sitting between them. This CDR3 spans 14 amino acids. Germline CDR1 is SGHRS and CDR2 is YFSETQ. The CDR3 region is CASSSDTQNTEAFF. In DNA form, the CDR3 reads TGCGCCAGCAGCTCGGACACTCAGAACACTGAAGCTTTCTTT.

The chain combines TRBV14 with TRBJ1-6, with 8 bases aligning to TRBD1. The trim removed 1 base at V and 7 bases at J, leaving 6 bases unmatched. Germline CDR1 reads SGHDN; CDR2 reads FVKESK. CDR3 size: 16 residues. CDR3 sequence reads: CASSQAGGSWNSPLHF. The CDR3 nucleotides are TGTGCCAGCAGCCAAGCAGGGGGCAGCTGGAATTCACCCCTCCACTTT.

The gene calls are TRBV2 and TRBJ2-3, with TRBD2 as a possible D gene (6 bases). The ends were cut back, 6 bases at V and 4 bases at J, with 17 bases in the middle. CDR1 and CDR2 (germline): SNHLY, FYNNEI. This CDR3 contains 15 residues. CDR3 residues: CASRRGLKVADTQYF. The CDR3 nucleotides are TGTGCCAGCAGGCGGGGCCTTAAGGTGGCAGATACGCAGTATTTT.

V and J are TRBV5-4 and TRBJ2-3; 7 bases match TRBD2. Germline CDR1 SGHNT, CDR2 YYREEE (reference sequence). The CDR3 is made up of 14 amino acids. V gave up 7 bases and J gave up 1 base; unmatched junction bases: 6. This CDR3 reads CASGLTSGTDTQYF. The CDR3 DNA sequence: TGTGCCAGCGGACTTACTAGCGGCACAGATACGCAGTATTTT.

This clone occurred once. V usage is TRBV30 and J usage is TRBJ2-3, with 8 bases identical to TRBD1. Losses at the gene ends were 0 bases for V and 3 bases for J; bases not matched to a gene: 11. Germline lookup yields CDR1 GTSNPN and CDR2 SVGIG (reference sequence). There are 17 residues in the CDR3. CDR3 DNA sequence: TGTGCCTGGAGTGTGATTTGGTCAGGGGGCTGGACAGATACGCAGTATTTT. Residues: CAWSVIWSGGWTDTQYF.

The rearrangement uses TRBV2 and TRBJ2-5; D unclear. The CDR3 is made up of 12 amino acids. Between the trimmed V and J ends, which lost 7 bases and 3 bases, there was a span of 9 bases. Per germline, CDR1 SNHLY and CDR2 FYNNEI. CDR3 sequence (DNA): TGTGCCAGCACGCCGTTGAAAGAGACCCAGTACTTC. Amino acid sequence: CASTPLKETQYF.

The chain uses TRBV7-3 and TRBJ1-1; possible D gene TRBD1, 6 bases. The CDR3 contains 13 residues. The germline CDR1 and CDR2 sequences are SGHTA and FQGTGA. V was trimmed by 5 bases and J by 5 bases, leaving 12 bases between them. The CDR3 sequence: CASSPTGLTEAFF. CDR3 nucleotide sequence: TGTGCCAGCAGCCCAACAGGGCTAACTGAAGCTTTCTTT.

The chain has TRBV7-2 and TRBJ2-1; the match to TRBD1 covers 7 bases. In germline, CDR1 is SGHTA, CDR2 FQGNSA. V lost 1 base, J lost 8 bases, and 5 bases stayed unmatched. CDR3 size: 14 residues. The CDR3 loop is CASSLVFTGDEQFF. CDR3 coding DNA: TGTGCCAGCAGCTTAGTTTTCACAGGGGATGAGCAGTTCTTC. Full variable domain (rest looked up from reference TRBV7-2 and TRBJ2-1): GAGVSQSPSNKVTEKGKDVELRCDPISGHTALYWYRQSLGQGLEFLIYFQGNSAPDKSGLPSDRFSAERTGGSVSTLTIQRTQQEDSAVYLCASSLVFTGDEQFFGPGTRLTVL.

This chain links TRBV5-1 with TRBJ2-3; D gene ambiguous. V gave up 1 base and J gave up 0 bases, with 12 bases separating them. CDR1 is SGHRS, CDR2 YFSETQ, per germline. CDR3 length equals 16 residues. CDR3 DNA: TGCGCCAGCAGCTTGTCGGTCACTTCTAGCACAGATACGCAGTATTTT. Amino acids: CASSLSVTSSTDTQYF.

J is TRBJ2-3 and V is TRBV5-6, with 9 bases identical to TRBD2. Germline CDR1 is SGHDT and CDR2 is YYEEEE. V shed 2 bases, J shed 0 bases, and the junction held 1 base outside the gene matches. The CDR3 is made up of 15 amino acids. CDR3 sequence: CASSFGTSSTDTQYF. The CDR3 coding sequence is TGTGCCAGCAGCTTCGGGACTAGCAGCACAGATACGCAGTATTTT.

J is TRBJ1-2 and V is TRBV5-4, with 7 bases that match TRBD1. Trimming at V came to 2 bases and at J to 0 bases, leaving 4 bases not matched to a gene. Germline values: CDR1 SGHNT, CDR2 YYREEE (reference sequence). This CDR3 spans 15 amino acids. This CDR3 is CASSLPGQSNYGYTF. The CDR3 nucleotides read TGTGCCAGCAGCTTACCGGGACAGTCTAACTATGGCTACACCTTC.

The table lists this clone with a count of one. This rearrangement joins TRBV5-1 to TRBJ2-5; 10 bases fit TRBD2. Germline CDR1 is SGHRS and CDR2 is YFSETQ. This CDR3 comprises 15 residues. V trimming: 3 bases; J trimming: 5 bases; junction bases outside the gene matches: 7. CDR3 amino acids: CASSYTSGVRETQYF. The CDR3 coding sequence is TGCGCCAGCAGCTACACTAGCGGGGTCCGGGAGACCCAGTACTTC.

The chain uses TRBV5-6 and TRBJ2-1; 7 nucleotides align to TRBD2. CDR1 is SGHDT, CDR2 YYEEEE, per germline. This CDR3 has 15 amino acids. The V and J ends lost 0 bases and 3 bases, in that order; junction bases with no gene match: 3. CDR3 DNA: TGTGCCAGCAGCTTGGAGCGGGGACTCTACAATGAGCAGTTCTTC. Protein product: CASSLERGLYNEQFF.

The chain combines TRBV11-2 with TRBJ2-1, with no clear D. The V end lost 3 bases, the J end lost 6 bases, and 12 bases lay between the germline ends. The germline CDR1 and CDR2 sequences are SGHAT and FQNNGV. CDR3 length: 14 amino acids. The CDR3 here is CASSFSVASNEQFF. CDR3 bases: TGTGCCAGCAGCTTTAGTGTGGCGTCCAATGAGCAGTTCTTC.